These T cell receptor beta chains were read from a single sample in a study of response to subunit inactivated influenza vaccine. MiXCR, applied by TCRdb to the RT-PCR reads, yields one record per CDR3 protein. The repertoire has approximately 480,000 distinct CDR3 sequences, over 9.5% of them found once; the top ten carry about 12%. The sequencing here drew on PBMCs from blood, taken roughly 6 weeks after vaccination. The receptors stem from a man aged 50-60 years who received an inactivated influenza vaccine. The CDR3 runs from the conserved cysteine through the conserved F or W. Each record gives: J gene, clone size, V gene, D gene, CDR3 protein, CDR3 DNA. D genes are given only for firm matches. The listing skips clone size in some rows; elsewhere it reads once, few, many or a size class.

J: TRBJ1-1; size: -; V: TRBV7-6; D: -; CDR3: CASSLDPGDVTEAFF; DNA: TGTGCCAGCAGCTTAGATCCAGGGGACGTCACTGAAGCTTTCTTT
J: TRBJ1-4; size: -; V: TRBV12-3/TRBV12-4; D: TRBD1; CDR3: CASSLWGQGNEKLFF; DNA: TGTGCCAGCAGTTTATGGGGACAGGGAAATGAAAAACTGTTTTTT
J: TRBJ2-1; size: -; V: TRBV12-3/TRBV12-4; D: -; CDR3: CASSNAQGGDEQFF; DNA: TGTGCCAGCAGCAATGCGCAGGGAGGCGATGAGCAGTTCTTC
J: TRBJ1-4; size: -; V: TRBV10-2; D: TRBD1; CDR3: CASRADRLLGSTNEKLLF; DNA: TGCGCCAGCAGGGCGGACAGGCTGTTAGGGTCAACTAATGAAAAACTGCTTTTT
J: TRBJ2-7; size: many; V: TRBV5-1; D: -; CDR3: CASRREQGPYEQYF; DNA: TGCGCCAGCAGGAGAGAACAGGGCCCCTACGAGCAGTACTTC
J: TRBJ2-1; size: many; V: TRBV20-1; D: TRBD2; CDR3: CSADGLAGGPSGEQFF; DNA: TGCAGTGCTGATGGACTAGCGGGAGGGCCTAGTGGTGAGCAGTTCTTC
J: TRBJ2-3; size: many; V: TRBV5-1; D: -; CDR3: CASSLRAPDTQYF; DNA: TGCGCCAGCAGCTTACGGGCGCCAGATACGCAGTATTTT
J: TRBJ2-7; size: -; V: TRBV6-1; D: -; CDR3: CASSIGQTLSYEQYF; DNA: TGTGCCAGCAGTATCGGACAGACCCTCTCCTACGAGCAGTACTTC
J: TRBJ2-1; size: many; V: TRBV20-1; D: -; CDR3: CSAQTIGNEQFF; DNA: TGCAGTGCCCAGACTATTGGCAATGAGCAGTTCTTC
J: TRBJ2-5; size: many; V: TRBV12-3/TRBV12-4; D: -; CDR3: CASSIDRLQETQYF; DNA: TGTGCCAGCAGTATAGACAGGCTTCAAGAGACCCAGTACTTC
J: TRBJ2-3; size: -; V: TRBV6-2/TRBV6-3; D: -; CDR3: CASSYQLSGSDTQYF; DNA: TGTGCCAGCAGTTACCAGCTCAGCGGGTCAGATACGCAGTATTTT
J: TRBJ2-7; size: many; V: TRBV11-1; D: -; CDR3: CASSSIFEARQDRKLYEQYF; DNA: TGTGCCAGCAGCTCGATATTTGAGGCCCGGCAGGACCGTAAACTCTACGAGCAGTACTTC
J: TRBJ2-2; size: few; V: TRBV28; D: -; CDR3: CASSFGSGITGELFF; DNA: TGTGCCAGCAGTTTTGGGTCAGGGATCACCGGGGAGCTGTTTTTT
J: TRBJ2-1; size: -; V: TRBV6-2/TRBV6-3; D: TRBD2; CDR3: CASSRGTSGWNEQFF; DNA: TGTGCCAGCAGTCGTGGGACTAGCGGATGGAATGAGCAGTTCTTC
J: TRBJ1-5; size: many; V: TRBV12-3/TRBV12-4; D: -; CDR3: CASSPQGQRSNQPQHF; DNA: TGTGCCAGCAGTCCCCAGGGGCAGAGAAGCAATCAGCCCCAGCATTTT
J: TRBJ1-4; size: few; V: TRBV20-1; D: -; CDR3: CSAAGTANEKLFF; DNA: TGCAGTGCCGCCGGGACGGCGAATGAAAAACTGTTTTTT
J: TRBJ2-3; size: few; V: TRBV3-1; D: TRBD2; CDR3: CASSQDWSGGGGMADTQYF; DNA: TGTGCCAGCAGCCAAGACTGGAGTGGCGGCGGGGGAATGGCAGATACGCAGTATTTT
J: TRBJ1-2; size: few; V: TRBV20-1; D: -; CDR3: CSARDPSGESKTYGYTF; DNA: TGCAGTGCTAGAGATCCAAGTGGAGAGTCGAAGACCTATGGCTACACCTTC
J: TRBJ2-7; size: few; V: TRBV7-9; D: TRBD1; CDR3: CASSQWDRESDEQYF; DNA: TGTGCCAGCAGCCAATGGGACAGGGAGTCGGACGAGCAGTACTTC
J: TRBJ2-1; size: many; V: TRBV7-9; D: -; CDR3: CASSLVTSSYNEQFF; DNA: TGTGCCAGCAGCTTAGTGACTAGCTCCTACAATGAGCAGTTCTTC
J: TRBJ2-5; size: few; V: TRBV5-1; D: -; CDR3: CASSPSRQETQYF; DNA: TGCGCCAGCAGCCCCTCAAGACAAGAGACCCAGTACTTC
J: TRBJ2-3; size: -; V: TRBV11-2; D: TRBD2; CDR3: CASSPMSTSGRTDTQYF; DNA: TGTGCCAGCAGCCCCATGTCGACTAGCGGGCGCACAGATACGCAGTATTTT
J: TRBJ2-3; size: -; V: TRBV7-1; D: TRBD2; CDR3: CASSQRTSGGSDTQYF; DNA: TGTGCCAGCAGCCAGCGGACTAGCGGGGGGTCAGATACGCAGTATTTT
J: TRBJ2-5; size: few; V: TRBV20-1; D: -; CDR3: CSARHRVRETLYF; DNA: TGCAGTGCTAGGCACAGGGTTCGGGAGACCCTGTACTTC
J: TRBJ2-3; size: few; V: TRBV6-2/TRBV6-3; D: -; CDR3: CASSARGTDTQYF; DNA: TGTGCCAGCAGCGCCCGGGGAACAGATACGCAGTATTTT
J: TRBJ1-6; size: few; V: TRBV20-1; D: -; CDR3: CSAGRATSPLHF; DNA: TGCAGTGCTGGCAGGGCAACTTCACCCCTCCACTTT
J: TRBJ2-7; size: -; V: TRBV28; D: TRBD1; CDR3: CASSFVGTGSYEQYF; DNA: TGTGCCAGCAGTTTTGTCGGGACAGGGTCCTACGAGCAGTACTTC
J: TRBJ2-1; size: -; V: TRBV28; D: TRBD1; CDR3: CASRAQGANGNEQFF; DNA: TGTGCCAGCAGAGCACAGGGGGCAAATGGAAATGAGCAGTTCTTC
J: TRBJ1-6; size: -; V: TRBV28; D: -; CDR3: CASSTVLISLAPLHF; DNA: TGTGCCAGCAGCACCGTACTAATATCCCTAGCACCCCTCCACTTT
J: TRBJ2-5; size: -; V: TRBV4-3; D: -; CDR3: CASSQDWGRRETQYF; DNA: TGCGCCAGCAGCCAAGACTGGGGGCGCAGGGAGACCCAGTACTTC
J: TRBJ2-2; size: few; V: TRBV5-1; D: TRBD1; CDR3: CASTRTGMNTGELFF; DNA: TGCGCCAGCACTAGGACAGGAATGAACACCGGGGAGCTGTTTTTT
J: TRBJ2-2; size: -; V: TRBV7-8; D: -; CDR3: CASSYQRANTGELFF; DNA: TGTGCCAGCAGTTACCAAAGAGCGAACACCGGGGAGCTGTTTTTT
J: TRBJ1-4; size: -; V: TRBV3-1; D: -; CDR3: CASSQPAGAGQLFF; DNA: TGTGCCAGCAGCCAGCCGGCAGGGGCCGGACAACTGTTTTTT
J: TRBJ2-2; size: -; V: TRBV4-1; D: -; CDR3: CASSQVSRAGELFF; DNA: TGCGCCAGCAGCCAGGTTTCAAGGGCCGGGGAGCTGTTTTTT
J: TRBJ2-7; size: few; V: TRBV6-9; D: TRBD2; CDR3: CASSPRTSGRGEQYF; DNA: TGTGCCAGCAGCCCCAGGACTAGCGGGAGAGGCGAGCAGTACTTC
J: TRBJ2-7; size: few; V: TRBV6-6; D: -; CDR3: CASSYLHSYEQYF; DNA: TGTGCCAGCAGTTACCTGCACTCCTACGAGCAGTACTTC
J: TRBJ2-3; size: few; V: TRBV6-6; D: -; CDR3: CASRVLNTDTQYF; DNA: TGTGCCAGCAGGGTCCTCAACACAGATACGCAGTATTTT
J: TRBJ2-3; size: few; V: TRBV6-2/TRBV6-3; D: TRBD1; CDR3: CASRRQGAPTPHRDTQYF; DNA: TGTGCCAGCAGGCGACAGGGTGCTCCCACACCACACAGAGATACGCAGTATTTT
J: TRBJ2-7; size: many; V: TRBV4-3; D: TRBD1; CDR3: CASSQDYRGEQYF; DNA: TGCGCCAGCAGCCAAGATTACAGGGGCGAGCAGTACTTC
J: TRBJ2-2; size: -; V: TRBV7-2; D: -; CDR3: CASSLTLRSTGELFF; DNA: TGTGCCAGCAGCTTAACTCTGCGGAGCACCGGGGAGCTGTTTTTT
J: TRBJ2-3; size: few; V: TRBV5-5; D: TRBD1; CDR3: CASSSSASGGKRDTQYF; DNA: TGTGCCAGCAGCAGTTCCGCATCAGGGGGCAAGCGAGATACGCAGTATTTT